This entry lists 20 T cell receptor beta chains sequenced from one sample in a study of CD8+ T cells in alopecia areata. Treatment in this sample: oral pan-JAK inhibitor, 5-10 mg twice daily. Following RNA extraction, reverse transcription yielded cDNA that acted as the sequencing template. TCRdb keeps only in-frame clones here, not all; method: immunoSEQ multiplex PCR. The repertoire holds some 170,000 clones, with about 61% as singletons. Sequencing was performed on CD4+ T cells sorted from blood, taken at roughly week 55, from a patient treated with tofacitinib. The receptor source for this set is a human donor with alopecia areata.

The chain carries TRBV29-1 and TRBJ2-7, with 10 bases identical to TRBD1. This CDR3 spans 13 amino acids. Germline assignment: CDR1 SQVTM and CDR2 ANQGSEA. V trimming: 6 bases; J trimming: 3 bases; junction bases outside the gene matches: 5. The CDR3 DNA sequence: TGCAGCGTCGGGGACAGGGGCCGCTACGAGCAGTACTTC. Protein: CSVGDRGRYEQYF.

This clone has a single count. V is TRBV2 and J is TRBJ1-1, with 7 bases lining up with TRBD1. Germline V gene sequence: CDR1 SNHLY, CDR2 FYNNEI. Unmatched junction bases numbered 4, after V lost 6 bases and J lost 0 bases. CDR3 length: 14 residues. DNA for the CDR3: TGTGCCAGCAGCGGGGGACAGTTGAACACTGAAGCTTTCTTT. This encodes CASSGGQLNTEAFF.

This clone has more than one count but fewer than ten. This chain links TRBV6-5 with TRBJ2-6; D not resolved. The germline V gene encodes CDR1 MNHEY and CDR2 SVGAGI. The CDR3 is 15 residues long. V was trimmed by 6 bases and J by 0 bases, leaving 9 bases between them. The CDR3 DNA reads TGTGCCAGCAGCCGACATCACTCTGGGGCCAACGTCCTGACTTTC. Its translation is CASSRHHSGANVLTF.

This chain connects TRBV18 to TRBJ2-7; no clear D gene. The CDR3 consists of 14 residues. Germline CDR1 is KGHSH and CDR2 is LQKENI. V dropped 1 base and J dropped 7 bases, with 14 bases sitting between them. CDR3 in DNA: TGTGCCAGCTCACCACGTCAGATAGAGAGGGAGCAGTACTTC. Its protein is CASSPRQIEREQYF. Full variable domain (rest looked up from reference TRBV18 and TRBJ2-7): NAGVMQNPRHLVRRRGQEARLRCSPMKGHSHVYWYRQLPEEGLKFMVYLQKENIIDESGMPKERFSAEFPKEGPSILRIQQVVRGDSAAYFCASSPRQIEREQYFGPGTRLTVT.

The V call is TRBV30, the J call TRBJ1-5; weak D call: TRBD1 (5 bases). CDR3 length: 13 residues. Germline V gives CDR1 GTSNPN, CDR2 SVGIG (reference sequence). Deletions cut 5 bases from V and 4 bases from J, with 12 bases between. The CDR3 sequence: CAWGRDGNQPQHF. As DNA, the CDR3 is TGTGCCTGGGGACGGGACGGGAATCAGCCCCAGCATTTT.

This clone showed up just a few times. The CDR3 sequence: CSARDTTATEAFF. CDR3 nucleotide sequence: TGCAGCGCCAGAGACACGACCGCCACTGAAGCTTTCTTT. The V and J genes are TRBV29-1 and TRBJ1-1; D is uncertain. V was pared by 7 bases and J by 4 bases, with 16 bases between. Germline values: CDR1 SQVTM, CDR2 ANQGSEA. The CDR3 has 13 residues. Looking up the rest from reference TRBV29-1 and TRBJ1-1 gives the full variable domain: SAVISQKPSRDICQRGTSLTIQCQVDSQVTMMFWYRQQPGQSLTLIATANQGSEATYESGFVIDKFPISRPNLTFSTLTVSNMSPEDSSIYLCSARDTTATEAFFGQGTRLTVV.

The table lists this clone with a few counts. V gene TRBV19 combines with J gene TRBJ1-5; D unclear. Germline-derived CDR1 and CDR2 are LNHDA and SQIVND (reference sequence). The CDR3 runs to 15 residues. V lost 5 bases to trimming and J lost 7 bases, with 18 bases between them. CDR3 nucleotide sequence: TGTGCCAGTAGTCAACCGCCCCGGGGAGGGCAGCCCCAGCATTTT. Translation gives CASSQPPRGGQPQHF.

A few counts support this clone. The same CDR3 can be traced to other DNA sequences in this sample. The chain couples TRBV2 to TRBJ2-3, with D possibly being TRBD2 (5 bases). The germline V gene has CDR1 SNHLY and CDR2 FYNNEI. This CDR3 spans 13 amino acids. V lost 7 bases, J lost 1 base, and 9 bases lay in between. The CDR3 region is CASIRRGTDTQYF. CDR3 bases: TGTGCCAGCATCCGGCGGGGCACAGATACGCAGTATTTT.

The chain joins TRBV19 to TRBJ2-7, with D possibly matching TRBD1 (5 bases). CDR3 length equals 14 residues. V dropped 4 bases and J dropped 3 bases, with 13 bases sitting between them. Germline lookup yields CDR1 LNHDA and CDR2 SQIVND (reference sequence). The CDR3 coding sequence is TGTGCCAGTAGTACGGTTCAGGGCTACTACGAGCAGTACTTC. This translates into CASSTVQGYYEQYF.

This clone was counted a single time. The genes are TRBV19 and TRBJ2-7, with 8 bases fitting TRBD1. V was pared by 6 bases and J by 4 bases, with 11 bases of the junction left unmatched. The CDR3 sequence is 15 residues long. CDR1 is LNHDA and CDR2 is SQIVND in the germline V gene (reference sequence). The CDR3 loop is CASRETGTGPYEQYF. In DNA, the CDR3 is TGTGCCAGTAGGGAAACCGGGACAGGTCCGTACGAGCAGTACTTC.

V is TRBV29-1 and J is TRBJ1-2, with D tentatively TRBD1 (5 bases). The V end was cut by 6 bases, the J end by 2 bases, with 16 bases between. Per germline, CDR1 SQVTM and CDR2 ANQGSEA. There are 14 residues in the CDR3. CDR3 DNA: TGCAGCGTCATAACAGGTCCCGGCAACTATGGCTACACCTTC. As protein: CSVITGPGNYGYTF.

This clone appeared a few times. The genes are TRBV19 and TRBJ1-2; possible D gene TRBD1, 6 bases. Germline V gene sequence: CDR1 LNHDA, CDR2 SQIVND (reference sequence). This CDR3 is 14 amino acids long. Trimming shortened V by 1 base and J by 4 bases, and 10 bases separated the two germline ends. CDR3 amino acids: CASSIVATGYGYTF. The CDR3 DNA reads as TGTGCCAGTAGTATAGTCGCGACAGGCTATGGCTACACCTTC.

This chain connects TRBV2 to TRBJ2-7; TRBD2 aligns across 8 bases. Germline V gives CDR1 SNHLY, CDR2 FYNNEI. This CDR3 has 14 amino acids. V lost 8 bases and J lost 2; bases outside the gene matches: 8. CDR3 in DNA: TGTGCCAGCTATTCGGGACTAGTCACCTACGAGCAGTACTTC. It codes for CASYSGLVTYEQYF.

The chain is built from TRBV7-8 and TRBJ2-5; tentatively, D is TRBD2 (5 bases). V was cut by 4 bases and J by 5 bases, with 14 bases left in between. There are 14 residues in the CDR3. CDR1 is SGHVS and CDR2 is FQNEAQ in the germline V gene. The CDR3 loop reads CASSSLAPGETQYF. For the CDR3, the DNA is TGTGCCAGCAGCTCATTGGCCCCGGGGGAGACCCAGTACTTC. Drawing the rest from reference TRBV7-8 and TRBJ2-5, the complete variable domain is GAGVSQSPRYKVAKRGQDVALRCDPISGHVSLFWYQQALGQGPEFLTYFQNEAQLDKSGLPSDRFFAERPEGSVSTLKIQRTQQEDSAVYLCASSSLAPGETQYFGPGTRLLVL.

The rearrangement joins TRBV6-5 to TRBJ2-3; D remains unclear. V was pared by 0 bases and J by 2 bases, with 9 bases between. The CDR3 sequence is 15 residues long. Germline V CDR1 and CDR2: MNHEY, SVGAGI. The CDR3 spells CASSYSIGPTDTQYF. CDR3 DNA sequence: TGTGCCAGCAGTTACTCGATAGGACCCACAGATACGCAGTATTTT.

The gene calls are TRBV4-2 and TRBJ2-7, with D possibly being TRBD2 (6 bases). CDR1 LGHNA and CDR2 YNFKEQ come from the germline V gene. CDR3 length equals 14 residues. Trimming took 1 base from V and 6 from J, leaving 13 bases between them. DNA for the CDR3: TGTGCCAGCAGCCAAGGGAGACTAGGTTCCGAGCAGTACTTC. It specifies CASSQGRLGSEQYF.

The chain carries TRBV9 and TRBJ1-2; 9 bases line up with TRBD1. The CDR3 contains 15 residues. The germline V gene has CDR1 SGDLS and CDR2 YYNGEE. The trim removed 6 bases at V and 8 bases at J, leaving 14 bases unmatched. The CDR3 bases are TGTGCCAGCAAAACCGGACAGGGGCGCCCCGGGGGCTACACCTTC. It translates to CASKTGQGRPGGYTF. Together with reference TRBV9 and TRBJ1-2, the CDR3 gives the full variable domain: DSGVTQTPKHLITATGQRVTLRCSPRSGDLSVYWYQQSLDQGLQFLIQYYNGEERAKGNILERFSAQQFPDLHSELNLSSLELGDSALYFCASKTGQGRPGGYTFGSGTRLTVV.

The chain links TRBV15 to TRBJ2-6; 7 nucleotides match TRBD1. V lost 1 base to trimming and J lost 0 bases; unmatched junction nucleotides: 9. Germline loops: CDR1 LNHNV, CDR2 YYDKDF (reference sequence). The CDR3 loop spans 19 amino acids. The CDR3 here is CATSRGPGQRISGANVLTF. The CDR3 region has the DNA TGTGCCACCAGCAGAGGCCCGGGACAGAGGATCTCTGGGGCCAACGTCCTGACTTTC.

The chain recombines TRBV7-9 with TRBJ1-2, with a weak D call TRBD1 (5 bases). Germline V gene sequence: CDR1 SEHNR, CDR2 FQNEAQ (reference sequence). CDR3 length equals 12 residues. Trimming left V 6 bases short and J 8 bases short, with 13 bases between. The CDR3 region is CASSFQGVGYTF. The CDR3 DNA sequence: TGTGCCAGCAGTTTCCAGGGTGTGGGCTACACCTTC.

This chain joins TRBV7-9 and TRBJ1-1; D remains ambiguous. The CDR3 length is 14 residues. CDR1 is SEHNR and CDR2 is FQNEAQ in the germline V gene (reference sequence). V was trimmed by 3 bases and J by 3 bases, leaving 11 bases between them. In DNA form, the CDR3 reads TGTGCCAGCAGCTTGAAAGCACGGGACACTGAAGCTTTCTTT. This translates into CASSLKARDTEAFF.